This TCR beta chain was sequenced for a study of T cells after yellow fever vaccination. MiXCR, applied by TCRdb to the 5' RACE reads, yields one record per CDR3 protein. In the table there are 500,000 to 650,000 distinct CDR3 sequences, roughly an eighth of which are singletons. Germline V lookup: CDR1 KGHSH, CDR2 LQKENI. V was pared by 6 bases and J by 6 bases, with 8 bases of the junction left unmatched. The CDR3 extends over 13 amino acids. The TCR comes from a man aged 25-45 years who received the YFV17D yellow fever vaccine. Sequencing used PBMCs, obtained on the day of the yellow fever booster vaccination. The chain recombines TRBV18 with TRBJ2-7; 7 bases agree with TRBD1. For the CDR3, the DNA is TGTGCCAGCTCCCGGTCAGGGGGTCGCGAGCAGTACTTC. Translated, it gives CASSRSGGREQYF.